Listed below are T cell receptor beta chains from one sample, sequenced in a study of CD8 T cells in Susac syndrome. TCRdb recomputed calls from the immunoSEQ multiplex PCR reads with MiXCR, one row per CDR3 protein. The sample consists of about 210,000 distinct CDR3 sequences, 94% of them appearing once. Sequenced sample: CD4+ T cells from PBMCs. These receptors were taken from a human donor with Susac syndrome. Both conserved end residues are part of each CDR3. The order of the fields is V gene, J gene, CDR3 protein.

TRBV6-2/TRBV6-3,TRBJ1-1,CASVSPPGRTEAFF
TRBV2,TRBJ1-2,CASSVPRDRGHYGYTF
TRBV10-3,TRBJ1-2,CAISESEPKYGYTF
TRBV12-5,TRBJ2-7,CASGPRSRGSYEQYF
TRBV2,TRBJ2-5,CASSGGTKQETQYF
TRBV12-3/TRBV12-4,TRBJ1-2,CASSLSGGTHGYTF
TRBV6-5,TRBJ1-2,CASSYPRTGGFYGYTF
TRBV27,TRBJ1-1,CASSLSGMNTEAFF
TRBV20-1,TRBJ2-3,CSARATDPGLAGVDTQYF
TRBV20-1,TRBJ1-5,CSAVSAGYSNQPQHF
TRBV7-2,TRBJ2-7,CASSFGTGFGYEQYF
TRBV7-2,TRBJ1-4,CASSLAGATNEKLFF
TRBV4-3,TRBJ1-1,CASSQPPPLGVAAAFF
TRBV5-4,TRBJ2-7,CASSLETSAQEQYF
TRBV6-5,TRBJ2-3,CASSRAQGTDTQYF
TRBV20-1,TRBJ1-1,CSAPDRANTEAFF